The 3 T cell receptor beta chains below all came from one sample that was sequenced in a study of cytomegalovirus exposure and HLA in healthy donors. A multiplex PCR was run with 60 Vbeta primers and 13 Jbeta primers. Sequencing used immunoSEQ multiplex PCR; TCRdb keeps in-frame clones, though not all of them. The data show about 98,000 clones, about 81% seen once. The sequencing input was PBMCs. These TCRs come from a man aged 40-55 years in good health and CMV-seronegative.

Notes on this clone: It is unclear where the CDR3 begins or ends on the DNA, so no DNA is shown, and the CDR3 is as TCRdb lists it. The chain carries TRBV4-3 and TRBJ1-1. Germline CDR1 LGHNA, CDR2 YSLEER. The CDR3 totals 16 residues, both ends included. The CDR3 loop is CASSQEDSSWGRGTFF.

V is TRBV27 and J is TRBJ1-2; weak D call: TRBD1 (5 bases). The CDR3 is made up of 12 amino acids. The ends were cut back, 6 bases at V and 9 bases at J, with 14 bases in the middle. From germline, CDR1 is MNHEY and CDR2 SMNVEV (reference sequence). CDR3 protein: CASSGHLRSYTF. The CDR3 DNA follows: TGTGCCAGCAGCGGACATCTACGGAGCTACACCTTC.

The CDR3 reads CASSPGLVRETQYF. For the CDR3, the DNA is TGTGCCAGCAGCCCGGGACTAGTTCGAGAGACCCAGTACTTC. The rearrangement uses TRBV14 and TRBJ2-5; 8 nucleotides align to TRBD2. CDR1 is SGHDN, CDR2 FVKESK, per germline. Germline trimming cut 4 bases from V and 4 bases from J; bases unmatched to any gene: 5. This CDR3 is built from 14 residues.